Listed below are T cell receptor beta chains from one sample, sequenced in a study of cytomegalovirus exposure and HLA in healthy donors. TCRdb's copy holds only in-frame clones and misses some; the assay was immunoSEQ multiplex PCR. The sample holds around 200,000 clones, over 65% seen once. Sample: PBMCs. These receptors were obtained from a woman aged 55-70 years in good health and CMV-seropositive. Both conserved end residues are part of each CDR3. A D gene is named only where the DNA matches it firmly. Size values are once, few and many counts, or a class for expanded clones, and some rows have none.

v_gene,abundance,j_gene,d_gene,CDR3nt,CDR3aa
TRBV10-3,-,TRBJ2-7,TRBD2,TGTGCCATCAGTCCGGGACTAGCGAAACCCTACGAGCAGTACTTC,CAISPGLAKPYEQYF
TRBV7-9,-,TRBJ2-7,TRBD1,TGTGCCAGCAGCTTAGTAGGGGGCGTACAGTACTTC,CASSLVGGVQYF
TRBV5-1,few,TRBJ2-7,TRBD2,TGCGCCAGCAGCTTGGGGGGGACTAGTTCCTACGAGCAGTACTTC,CASSLGGTSSYEQYF
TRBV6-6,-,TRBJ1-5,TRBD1,TGTGCCAGCAGTTACGGGGACAGGGAAGATCAGCCCCAGCATTTT,CASSYGDREDQPQHF
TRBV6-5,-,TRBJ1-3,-,TGTGCCAGCTTCAGTTCTGGAAACACCATATATTTT,CASFSSGNTIYF
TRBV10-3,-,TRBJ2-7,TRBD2,TGTGCCATCAAAAATACTAGCGGGGCCTCCTACGAGCAGTACTTC,CAIKNTSGASYEQYF
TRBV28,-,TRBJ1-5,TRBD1,TGTGCCAGCAGAACCCCCGGACAGGGGGCGAATCAGCCCCAGCATTTT,CASRTPGQGANQPQHF
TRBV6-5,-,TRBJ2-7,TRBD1,TGTGCCAGCAGTTACCCCGGACAGGGAATATACGAGCAGTACTTC,CASSYPGQGIYEQYF
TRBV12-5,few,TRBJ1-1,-,TGTGCTAGCTCAGGGACGGCGGGGACTGAAGCTTTCTTT,CASSGTAGTEAFF
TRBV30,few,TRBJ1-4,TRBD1,TGTGCCTTTAAGGACAGGGGGGGGGAAAAACTGTTTTTT,CAFKDRGGEKLFF
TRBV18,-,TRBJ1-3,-,TGTGCCAGCTCACCATCCGGGGGTGGAAACACCATATATTTT,CASSPSGGGNTIYF
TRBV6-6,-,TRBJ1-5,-,TGTGCCAGTCATGATCAGCCCCAGCATTTT,CASHDQPQHF
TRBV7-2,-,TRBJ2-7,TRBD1,TGTGCCAGCACCCCCCCCAGGACAGGGTACCACGAGCAGTACTTC,CASTPPRTGYHEQYF
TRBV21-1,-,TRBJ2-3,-,TGTGCCAGCAGCAAAGAGGGACAGGTTGGAGATACGCAGTATTTT,CASSKEGQVGDTQYF
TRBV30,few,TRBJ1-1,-,TGTGCCTGGCGCCCAGGTGGGGCTCAGGGGACAACTGAAGCTTTCTTT,CAWRPGGAQGTTEAFF
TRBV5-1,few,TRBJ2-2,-,TGCGCCAGCAGCTTGGGCCAGGGGTACACCGGGGAGCTGTTTTTT,CASSLGQGYTGELFF
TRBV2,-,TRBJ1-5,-,TGTGCCAGCAGTTCGCACTATAGCAATCAGCCCCAGCATTTT,CASSSHYSNQPQHF
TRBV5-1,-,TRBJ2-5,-,TGCGCCAGCAGCTTGGGAAGGGGAGAGACCCAGTACTTC,CASSLGRGETQYF
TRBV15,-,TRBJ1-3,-,TGTGCCACCAGCAGAGTCGCAGGGTCTGGAAACACCATATATTTT,CATSRVAGSGNTIYF
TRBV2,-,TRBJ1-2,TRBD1,TGTGCCAGCACCACGACGAGGACAGGGGATCGTGGCTACACCTTC,CASTTTRTGDRGYTF
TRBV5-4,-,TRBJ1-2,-,TGTGCCAGCAGCATAGGACAGGGCTACACCTTC,CASSIGQGYTF
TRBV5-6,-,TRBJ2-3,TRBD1,TGTGCCAGCAGCTTCGGCCCGGGACAGGGGGGTGCTACGCAGTATTTT,CASSFGPGQGGATQYF
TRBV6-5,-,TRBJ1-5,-,TGTGCCAGCAGTGACTACAACCAGCCCCAGCATTTT,CASSDYNQPQHF
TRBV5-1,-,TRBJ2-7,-,TGCGCCAGCACCCGGACAGAATCCTACGAGCAGTACTTC,CASTRTESYEQYF
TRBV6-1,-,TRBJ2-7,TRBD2,TGTGCCAGCAGTGAAGCGCTGACTAGCGGGAGGTCCATTGCATACGAGCAGTACTTC,CASSEALTSGRSIAYEQYF
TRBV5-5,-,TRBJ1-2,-,TGTGCCAGCAGCTCCGGGCCCCAACGCACCGGAGGGGGCTACACCTTC,CASSSGPQRTGGGYTF
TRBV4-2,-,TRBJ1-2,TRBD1,TGTGCCAGCAGCCAAGGGGTGGGACAGTCCCATGGCTACACCTTC,CASSQGVGQSHGYTF
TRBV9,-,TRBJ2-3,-,TGTGCCAGCAGCGTGCGGGGCGGGGCCACAGATACGCAGTATTTT,CASSVRGGATDTQYF
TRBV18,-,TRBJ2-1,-,TGTGCCAGCTCACCACAGCTCGGGGAGCAGTTCTTC,CASSPQLGEQFF
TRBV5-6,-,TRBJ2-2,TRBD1,TGTGCCAGCGGCGCCCCCGGGACAGGGATGACCGGGGAGCTGTTTTTT,CASGAPGTGMTGELFF
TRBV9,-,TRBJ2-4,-,TGTGCCAGCAGCGTAGAGAGGGAATGGGCCAAAAACATTCAGTACTTC,CASSVEREWAKNIQYF
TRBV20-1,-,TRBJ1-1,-,TGCAGTGCTAGAGTCCCCCGGGGGGCTTTCTTT,CSARVPRGAFF
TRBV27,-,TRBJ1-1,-,TGTGCCGGGGGGAGGGGCAGGGGAGCCATGAACACTGAAGCTTTCTTT,CAGGRGRGAMNTEAFF